This T cell receptor beta chain is from a study of blood T cell repertoires in COVID-19. Study in general: The United States, Italy and Spain were the sources of the acute and convalescent COVID-19 samples.

The V gene end was trimmed by 5 bases and the J gene end by 5 bases; junction bases not matched to a gene: 26. Germline CDR1 MNHEY, CDR2 SVGEGT. The CDR3 is 21 residues long. TCRdb's table, derived via immunoSEQ multiplex PCR, lists solely in-frame clones and lacks some. The sample yields roughly 220,000 clones, around 86% seen once. Source material: peripheral blood. The TCR originated in a woman aged 50 to 60 with COVID-19, enrolled during active disease. The chain joins TRBV6-2 or TRBV6-3 to TRBJ2-2, with TRBD2 identical over 7 bases. The CDR3 nucleotides read TGTGCCAGCAGTCCCCCTTTTTACCGGGGACTACGTCCCGCAGAGACCGGGGAGCTGTTTTTT. Its protein is CASSPPFYRGLRPAETGELFF.